One sample yielded the 23 T cell receptor beta chains listed below, sequenced in a study of T cells in Graves' hyperthyroidism and ophthalmopathy. RNA transcripts gave rise to amplified TCR beta CDR3 regions. First-round RT-PCR with HTBI primers amplified the TCR CDR3 region. TCRdb passed the multiplex PCR reads through MiXCR, listing each CDR3 protein once. The data contain fewer than 650,000 distinct CDR3 sequences, 13% to 15% of them singletons. The sequenced material came from blood. The receptors stem from a young woman with Graves' ophthalmopathy.

This clonotype has a count of ten or more. The rearrangement uses TRBV18 and TRBJ2-1; D not certain. Germline CDR1 and CDR2: KGHSH and LQKENI. V shed 1 base and J shed 8 bases, with 6 bases lying between them. This CDR3 is built from 12 residues. In DNA, the CDR3 is TGTGCCAGCTCACCACGCCTCCATGAGCAGTTCTTC. Translated, it gives CASSPRLHEQFF.

This clonotype was recorded many times. This chain uses TRBV28 with TRBJ1-1, with D tentatively TRBD1 (5 bases). The length of the CDR3 is 14 residues. V was clipped by 5 bases and J by 2 bases, with 12 bases between them. Germline V gene lookup returns CDR1 MDHEN and CDR2 SYDVKM. The CDR3 nucleotides are TGTGCCAGCAGTGGGGGGGGGACCAACACTGAAGCTTTCTTT. Translated, it gives CASSGGGTNTEAFF.

This clonotype was counted many times. This chain links TRBV27 with TRBJ2-1, with 8 positions matching TRBD2. Looked up from germline, CDR1 is MNHEY and CDR2 is SMNVEV (reference sequence). The trim removed 2 bases at V and 6 bases at J, leaving 3 bases unmatched. There are 14 residues in the CDR3. The CDR3 reads CASSLGTSRNEQFF. The CDR3 DNA reads TGTGCCAGCAGTTTAGGGACTAGTCGCAATGAGCAGTTCTTC.

This clonotype was seen ten or more times. The rearrangement uses TRBV5-6 and TRBJ1-1; D gene unclear. From germline, CDR1 is SGHDT and CDR2 YYEEEE. V shed 1 base and J shed 1 base, with 8 bases lying between them. This CDR3 spans 14 amino acids. The CDR3 DNA is TGTGCCAGCAGCTTGTTGACCCAGAACACTGAAGCTTTCTTT. Amino acid sequence: CASSLLTQNTEAFF.

This clonotype was counted ten times or more. The chain uses TRBV20-1 and TRBJ1-1; 7 bases fit TRBD1. The CDR3 extends over 13 amino acids. CDR1 is DFQATT and CDR2 is SNEGSKA in the germline V gene (reference sequence). The V gene end was trimmed by 2 bases and the J gene end by 5 bases; junction bases not matched to a gene: 5. The chain's CDR3 is CSARRDRETEAFF. In DNA form, the CDR3 reads TGCAGTGCTAGAAGGGACAGAGAGACTGAAGCTTTCTTT.

This clonotype was picked up many times. DNA of the CDR3: TGTGCCAGCAGCTTAGAAGTTTGGGAGCAGTACTTC. Translation gives CASSLEVWEQYF. V usage is TRBV7-9 and J usage is TRBJ2-7; D gene uncertain. V gave up 1 base and J gave up 7 bases, with 8 bases separating them. CDR3 length: 12 amino acids. Germline-derived CDR1 and CDR2 are SEHNR and FQNEAQ (reference sequence).

In this sample, this clonotype turned up many times. The V call is TRBV6-5, the J call TRBJ2-1; D possibly corresponds to TRBD2 (5 bases). CDR3 length: 19 amino acids. Trimming left V 0 bases short and J 1 base short, with 19 bases between. CDR1 and CDR2 (germline): MNHEY, SVGAGI. The CDR3 DNA reads as TGTGCCAGCAGTTACTCGAAGCTAGCAAAACCGATTTCCTACAATGAGCAGTTCTTC. Encoded protein: CASSYSKLAKPISYNEQFF.

This clonotype was seen at least ten times. The chain is built from TRBV28 and TRBJ1-4; tentatively, D is TRBD1 (6 bases). Trimming pared 7 bases from V and 8 bases from J, leaving 14 bases between. This CDR3 has 13 residues. Germline V gene lookup returns CDR1 MDHEN and CDR2 SYDVKM. The CDR3 DNA is TGTGCCAGCACCTTGATGGGGGGCGAAAAACTGTTTTTT. Its protein is CASTLMGGEKLFF. The complete variable domain, with remaining parts taken from reference TRBV28 and TRBJ1-4, reads DVKVTQSSRYLVKRTGEKVFLECVQDMDHENMFWYRQDPGLGLRLIYFSYDVKMKEKGDIPEGYSVSREKKERFSLILESASTNQTSMYLCASTLMGGEKLFFGSGTQLSVL.

This clonotype was detected only once. The chain carries TRBV9 and TRBJ1-1; D is unresolved. V lost 0 bases and J lost 1, with 10 bases in between. CDR3 size: 15 residues. CDR1 and CDR2 from the germline V gene are SGDLS and YYNGEE. CDR3 nucleotides: TGTGCCAGCAGCGTAGGGTCAGTCGGGAACACTGAAGCTTTCTTT. This translates into CASSVGSVGNTEAFF.

There are many counts of this clonotype. The J gene is TRBJ1-4, the V gene TRBV6-1; no reliable D call. The CDR3 spans 12 residues. Trimming left V 2 bases short and J 5 bases short, with 3 bases between. Per the germline V gene, CDR1 is MNHNS and CDR2 is SASEGT. The CDR3 nucleotides are TGTGCCAGCAGTGAACGAAATGAAAAACTGTTTTTT. Translating gives CASSERNEKLFF.

V is TRBV5-4 and J is TRBJ1-1; tentative D call: TRBD1 (6 bases). V dropped 4 bases and J dropped 1 base, with 17 bases sitting between them. The CDR3 runs 16 residues. Germline assignment: CDR1 SGHNT and CDR2 YYREEE (reference sequence). The CDR3 region is CASSRNGGAGNTEAFF. In nucleotides, the CDR3 is TGTGCCAGCAGCCGGAACGGGGGGGCGGGGAACACTGAAGCTTTCTTT.

The chain couples TRBV5-1 to TRBJ2-1, with D perhaps matching TRBD2 (6 bases). Trimming cost V 0 bases and J 6 bases, with 13 bases left between them. The CDR3 loop spans 15 amino acids. The germline V gene has CDR1 SGHRS and CDR2 YFSETQ. CDR3 protein: CASSLESGRANEQFF. CDR3 in DNA: TGCGCCAGCAGCTTGGAGAGCGGGCGGGCCAATGAGCAGTTCTTC.

This clonotype was observed a handful of times. V gene TRBV9 combines with J gene TRBJ2-1; D might be TRBD2 (6 bases). Germline V gene lookup returns CDR1 SGDLS and CDR2 YYNGEE. The CDR3 sequence is 14 residues long. The V end was cut by 2 bases, the J end by 4 bases, with 10 bases between. The CDR3, as DNA: TGTGCCAGCAGCGTGGAGCGGGTTTACAATGAGCAGTTCTTC. Amino acids: CASSVERVYNEQFF.

This clonotype was counted many times. CDR3 nucleotides: TGCAGTGGCCTACTAGCGGGCCTAGTAGTGGGGAATGAGCAGTTCTTC. This encodes CSGLLAGLVVGNEQFF. The chain is built from TRBV20-1 and TRBJ2-1; 9 bases line up with TRBD2. The germline CDR1 and CDR2 sequences are DFQATT and SNEGSKA (reference sequence). The CDR3 is 16 amino acids. V gave up 7 bases and J gave up 7 bases; unmatched junction bases: 17.

This clonotype was counted ten times or more. The rearrangement links TRBV5-8 to TRBJ2-7; TRBD1 aligns across 7 bases. The V gene end was trimmed by 4 bases and the J gene end by 1 base; junction bases not matched to a gene: 2. Germline-derived CDR1 and CDR2 are SGHTS and YDEGEE. This CDR3 region has 13 residues. CDR3 nucleotide sequence: TGTGCCAGCAGCCTACAGGGGTCCTACGAGCAGTACTTC. This sequence encodes CASSLQGSYEQYF.

As concerns this clonotype: One base away lies a much larger clone, so this may be a sequencing read error. No conserved phenylalanine or tryptophan ends this CDR3, so it is likely a read error. The chain links TRBV7-3 to TRBJ2-7; 7 bases agree with TRBD2. Losses at the gene ends were 5 bases for V and 6 bases for J; bases not matched to a gene: 13. Germline V gene lookup returns CDR1 SGHTA and CDR2 FQGTGA. CDR3 length: 15 amino acids. DNA for the CDR3: TGTGCCAGCAGCCAGACAGCGGGAACCCCCCTCGAGCAGTACCTC. This encodes CASSQTAGTPLEQYL.

This clonotype has at least ten counts. The chain carries TRBV27 and TRBJ2-7; either TRBD1 or TRBD2 may supply D (5 bases each). Trimming cost V 8 bases and J 1 base, with 12 bases left between them. CDR1 MNHEY and CDR2 SMNVEV come from the germline V gene (reference sequence). This CDR3 contains 13 residues. This CDR3 is CASGTSNSYEQYF. As DNA, the CDR3 is TGTGCCAGCGGGACGTCGAATTCCTACGAGCAGTACTTC.

This clonotype turned up a few times. The chain couples TRBV7-9 to TRBJ2-5; D not resolved. Looked up from germline, CDR1 is SEHNR and CDR2 is FQNEAQ (reference sequence). The CDR3 runs 13 residues. V gave up 3 bases and J gave up 7 bases, with 12 bases separating them. The CDR3 loop reads CASSLGNLGTQYF. Here the CDR3 DNA reads TGTGCCAGCAGCTTGGGGAACCTGGGGACCCAGTACTTC.

This clonotype appeared many times. The rearrangement joins TRBV20-1 to TRBJ2-5; 11 bases line up with TRBD2. Germline CDR1 and CDR2: DFQATT and SNEGSKA (reference sequence). V trimming: 7 bases; J trimming: 2 bases; junction bases outside the gene matches: 9. The CDR3 has 15 amino acids. The CDR3 loop reads CSGLWIAGGQETQYF. Here the CDR3 DNA reads TGCAGTGGACTCTGGATAGCGGGAGGGCAAGAGACCCAGTACTTC.

This clonotype occurred many times. This rearrangement joins TRBV7-3 to TRBJ1-1, with D possibly being TRBD1 (6 bases). The CDR3 covers 15 residues. The germline gives CDR1 SGHTA, CDR2 FQGTGA. The V and J ends lost 5 bases and 4 bases respectively, with 17 bases between them. The DNA of the CDR3 is TGTGCCAGCAGCCAAGATGGGGGCTACGGCACTGAAGCTTTCTTT. It translates to CASSQDGGYGTEAFF.

The chain couples TRBV10-3 to TRBJ2-1; TRBD2 aligns across 10 bases. The germline V gene has CDR1 ENHRY and CDR2 SYGVKD. The CDR3 has 15 residues. The trim removed 6 bases at V and 8 bases at J, leaving 10 bases unmatched. CDR3 sequence reads: CAISRSSGGGDEQFF. The CDR3 coding sequence is TGTGCCATCAGCAGGTCTAGCGGGGGAGGCGATGAGCAGTTCTTC.

V and J are TRBV20-1 and TRBJ2-7, with TRBD2 identical over 10 bases. Trimming cost V 6 bases and J 4 bases; bases outside gene matches: 3. This CDR3 contains 12 residues. The germline V gene encodes CDR1 DFQATT and CDR2 SNEGSKA (reference sequence). CDR3 in DNA: TGCAGTGCCGGGACTAGCGATTACGAGCAGTACTTC. It codes for CSAGTSDYEQYF.

This clonotype has more than one count but fewer than ten. The J gene is TRBJ1-2, the V gene TRBV14; 10 bases line up with TRBD1. Germline trimming cut 0 bases from V and 0 bases from J; bases unmatched to any gene: 19. The germline CDR1 and CDR2 sequences are SGHDN and FVKESK. The CDR3 extends over 22 amino acids. Here the CDR3 reads CASSQDGRVWTGGARANYGYTF. CDR3 nucleotide sequence: TGTGCCAGCAGCCAAGATGGACGGGTGTGGACAGGGGGTGCCCGAGCTAACTATGGCTACACCTTC.